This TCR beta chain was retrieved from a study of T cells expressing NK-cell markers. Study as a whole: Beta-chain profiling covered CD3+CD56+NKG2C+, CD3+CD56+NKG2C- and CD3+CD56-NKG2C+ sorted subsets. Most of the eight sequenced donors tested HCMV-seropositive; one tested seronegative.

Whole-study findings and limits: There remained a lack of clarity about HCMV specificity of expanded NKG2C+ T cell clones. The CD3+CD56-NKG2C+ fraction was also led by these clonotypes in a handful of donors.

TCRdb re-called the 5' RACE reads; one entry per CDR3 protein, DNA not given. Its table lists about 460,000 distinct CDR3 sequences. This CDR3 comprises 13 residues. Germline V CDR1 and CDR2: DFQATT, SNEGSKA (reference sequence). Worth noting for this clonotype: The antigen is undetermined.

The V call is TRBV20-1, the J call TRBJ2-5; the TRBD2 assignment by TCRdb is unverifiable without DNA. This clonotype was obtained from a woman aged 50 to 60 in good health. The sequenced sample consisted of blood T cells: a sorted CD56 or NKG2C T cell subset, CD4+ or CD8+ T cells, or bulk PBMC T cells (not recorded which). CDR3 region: CSASGGIQETQYF.